What follows is one T cell receptor (beta chain) and its context. Germline V gene lookup returns CDR1 DFQATT and CDR2 SNEGSKA (reference sequence). This CDR3 has 16 residues. Trimming left V 3 bases short and J 3 bases short, with 18 bases between. The source of the sample is a study of blood T cells in healthy people across ages. Sample-barcoded 5' priming and a J-beta primer mix drove a second PCR of about 7 to 12 cycles. TCRdb independently ran MiXCR on the 5' RACE reads; one entry per CDR3 protein. The table shows around 1,500,000 distinct CDR3 sequences, with about 28% occurring only once. Sequencing used blood. The clonotype originates from a woman aged 25 to 39 in good health. V and J are TRBV20-1 and TRBJ2-1; D possibly corresponds to TRBD2 (5 bases). DNA of the CDR3: TGCAGTGCTAGCTGGGGAAGAGGAGGTCTCTACAATGAGCAGTTCTTC. Its translation: CSASWGRGGLYNEQFF.